The clone carrying this T cell receptor beta chain was found a few times. Its target is unknown. The record originates from a study of blood T cells in healthy people across ages. The authors drew around 9.4 milliliters of peripheral blood from each donor. The authors ran a second PCR of roughly 7 to 11 cycles using a sample-barcoded 5' primer and a J-beta primer mix. Each cDNA was tagged by a template-switch adaptor containing 12 random nucleotides. TCRdb passed the 5' RACE reads through MiXCR, listing each CDR3 protein once. The sample lists roughly 1.6 million distinct CDR3 sequences, almost 35% seen once, with approximately 10% in the top ten. Study-wide results and limits: Donor CMV status, an unknown factor, possibly confounded changes in expanded clonotypes.

Trimming cost V 5 bases and J 4 bases; bases outside gene matches: 6. This CDR3 spans 15 amino acids. Germline CDR1 is MGHRA and CDR2 is YSYEKL. Sequencing was performed on blood. The rearrangement uses TRBV4-1 and TRBJ2-1; TRBD2 matches at 9 bases. This TCR was recovered from a woman between 25 and 40 years old in good health. The CDR3 sequence is CASSSWGLAYNEQFF. For the CDR3, the DNA is TGCGCCAGCAGCTCCTGGGGACTAGCTTACAATGAGCAGTTCTTC.